Listed below are T cell receptor beta chains from one sample, sequenced in a study of blood T cell repertoires in COVID-19. This table comes from immunoSEQ multiplex PCR, and its TCRdb copy is limited to in-frame clones, with some not included. The table records about 230,000 clones, roughly 84% of them present only once. The sequenced material came from peripheral blood. The origin of the receptors is a woman in her 50s with acute or convalescent COVID-19. Both conserved end residues are part of each CDR3. A D gene is named only where the DNA matches it firmly.

v_call,j_call,d_call,cdr3_aa
TRBV2,TRBJ1-4,.,CASSEGAGGVEKLFF
TRBV5-1,TRBJ1-1,.,CASSLDSGDTEAFF
TRBV19,TRBJ1-2,.,CASSIQALGLAPAGYTF
TRBV25-1,TRBJ1-6,TRBD1,CASSLHGQGNNSPLHF
TRBV6-2/TRBV6-3,TRBJ1-5,TRBD1,CASSFTRGRPLTNQPQHF
TRBV5-5,TRBJ2-7,TRBD1,CASSPTTGPPYEQYF
TRBV2,TRBJ2-1,TRBD2,CASKAGDEQFF
TRBV7-2,TRBJ2-1,.,CASSPGHSYNEQFF
TRBV7-9,TRBJ1-2,.,CASSFGGPYGYTF
TRBV18,TRBJ1-2,TRBD1,CASSPGQGRAYGYTF
TRBV12-3/TRBV12-4,TRBJ1-4,TRBD1,CASSFDRGEKLFF
TRBV6-5,TRBJ1-1,.,CASSYALQLAEAFF
TRBV3-1/TRBV3-2,TRBJ1-1,.,CASSQNLNTEAFF
TRBV6-2/TRBV6-3,TRBJ1-1,.,CASSYVAGTEAFF
TRBV4-3,TRBJ2-2,TRBD1,CASSRQTGTGELFF
TRBV11-1,TRBJ2-3,.,CASSTDRRYTDTQYF
TRBV21-1,TRBJ1-2,.,CASSKLTGENYGYTF
TRBV5-1,TRBJ2-5,.,CASSLALGTLRQETQYF
TRBV28,TRBJ2-7,.,CASRPGGAAYEQYF
TRBV6-2/TRBV6-3,TRBJ2-5,TRBD2,CASSYGRGGKETQYF
TRBV3-1/TRBV3-2,TRBJ1-2,TRBD1,CASSQEKGAGGYTF
TRBV11-2,TRBJ1-2,.,CASTIRAGYGYTF
TRBV18,TRBJ2-5,.,CASSPPSQETQYF
TRBV21-1,TRBJ2-7,.,CARTETYEQYF